These T cell receptor beta chains were read from a single sample in a study of T cells in Graves' hyperthyroidism and ophthalmopathy. A single record per CDR3 protein comes from TCRdb applying MiXCR to the multiplex PCR reads. The sample has hundreds of thousands of distinct CDR3 sequences, 15% to 17% seen once. The specimen sequenced was blood. The source of these receptors is a young woman with Graves' hyperthyroidism. CDR3s include the opening cysteine and the closing phenylalanine or tryptophan. D genes are given only for firm matches. Expanded clones get a size class; other rows say once, few or many, or leave the size out.

clone_size: few; v_call: TRBV15; j_call: TRBJ1-1; d_call: -; cdr3_length: 14; cdr3_aa: CATSRDTVNTEAFF; cdr3_nt: TGTGCCACCAGCAGGGACACCGTGAACACTGAAGCTTTCTTT
clone_size: many; v_call: TRBV11-2; j_call: TRBJ2-5; d_call: -; cdr3_length: 14; cdr3_aa: CASSLEARRETQYF; cdr3_nt: TGTGCCAGCAGCTTAGAGGCTAGAAGAGAGACCCAGTACTTC
clone_size: many; v_call: TRBV6-1; j_call: TRBJ2-7; d_call: -; cdr3_length: 13; cdr3_aa: CASSEGPRDEQYF; cdr3_nt: TGTGCCAGCAGTGAAGGTCCCCGGGACGAGCAGTACTTC
clone_size: many; v_call: TRBV20-1; j_call: TRBJ2-3; d_call: TRBD1; cdr3_length: 14; cdr3_aa: CSASQGVSTDTQYF; cdr3_nt: TGCAGTGCTAGTCAGGGGGTGAGCACAGATACGCAGTATTTT
clone_size: many; v_call: TRBV5-4; j_call: TRBJ2-5; d_call: -; cdr3_length: 12; cdr3_aa: CASSSPRETQYF; cdr3_nt: TGTGCCAGCAGCTCGCCACGGGAGACCCAGTACTTC
clone_size: few; v_call: TRBV6-1; j_call: TRBJ2-5; d_call: TRBD2; cdr3_length: 14; cdr3_aa: CATSLAGVEETQYF; cdr3_nt: TGTGCCACCTCGCTAGCGGGGGTTGAAGAGACCCAGTACTTC
clone_size: many; v_call: TRBV5-1; j_call: TRBJ2-6; d_call: -; cdr3_length: 17; cdr3_aa: CASSFGAGSSGANVLTF; cdr3_nt: TGCGCCAGCAGCTTCGGGGCAGGTAGCTCTGGGGCCAACGTCCTGACTTTC
clone_size: many; v_call: TRBV27; j_call: TRBJ1-6; d_call: -; cdr3_length: 13; cdr3_aa: CASTTVYNSPLHF; cdr3_nt: TGTGCCAGCACGACAGTTTATAATTCACCCCTCCACTTT
clone_size: many; v_call: TRBV20-1; j_call: TRBJ2-1; d_call: TRBD1; cdr3_length: 14; cdr3_aa: CSASTGTVYNEQFF; cdr3_nt: TGCAGTGCTAGTACCGGGACAGTTTACAATGAGCAGTTCTTC
clone_size: many; v_call: TRBV28; j_call: TRBJ1-2; d_call: -; cdr3_length: 13; cdr3_aa: CASSTSEAPGYTF; cdr3_nt: TGTGCCAGCAGCACCTCAGAGGCCCCCGGCTACACCTTC
clone_size: many; v_call: TRBV15; j_call: TRBJ2-3; d_call: -; cdr3_length: 13; cdr3_aa: CATRYPGADTQYF; cdr3_nt: TGTGCCACGCGATACCCGGGGGCAGATACGCAGTATTTT
clone_size: few; v_call: TRBV5-1; j_call: TRBJ2-6; d_call: -; cdr3_length: 16; cdr3_aa: CASSLVFGTGANVLTF; cdr3_nt: TGCGCCAGCAGCTTGGTGTTCGGGACTGGGGCCAACGTCCTGACTTTC
clone_size: many; v_call: TRBV7-3; j_call: TRBJ1-2; d_call: TRBD1; cdr3_length: 14; cdr3_aa: CASSYGQGAGGYTF; cdr3_nt: TGTGCCAGCAGCTACGGACAGGGGGCCGGCGGCTACACCTTC
clone_size: many; v_call: TRBV5-5; j_call: TRBJ2-3; d_call: -; cdr3_length: 13; cdr3_aa: CASSFGTVDTQYF; cdr3_nt: TGTGCCAGCAGCTTCGGGACGGTAGATACGCAGTATTTT
clone_size: many; v_call: TRBV19; j_call: TRBJ1-5; d_call: TRBD1; cdr3_length: 16; cdr3_aa: CASSSTVTGGLQPQHF; cdr3_nt: TGTGCCAGTAGTAGCACAGTGACAGGGGGCCTCCAGCCCCAGCATTTT
clone_size: many; v_call: TRBV5-1; j_call: TRBJ2-7; d_call: -; cdr3_length: 14; cdr3_aa: CASSFDAPGDEQYF; cdr3_nt: TGCGCCAGCAGCTTCGACGCGCCCGGGGACGAGCAGTACTTC
clone_size: -; v_call: TRBV6-1; j_call: TRBJ2-7; d_call: TRBD1; cdr3_length: 14; cdr3_aa: CASLRDRFLYEQYF; cdr3_nt: TGTGCCAGCCTCCGGGACAGGTTCCTTTACGAGCAGTACTTC
clone_size: -; v_call: TRBV7-9; j_call: TRBJ2-3; d_call: -; cdr3_length: 10; cdr3_aa: CASGTDTQYF; cdr3_nt: TGTGCCAGCGGCACAGATACGCAGTATTTT
clone_size: many; v_call: TRBV3-1; j_call: TRBJ2-2; d_call: -; cdr3_length: 14; cdr3_aa: CASSPRLNTGELFF; cdr3_nt: TGTGCCAGCAGCCCTAGATTAAACACCGGGGAGCTGTTTTTT
clone_size: many; v_call: TRBV7-2; j_call: TRBJ2-1; d_call: TRBD2; cdr3_length: 15; cdr3_aa: CASSNSGSSYNEQFF; cdr3_nt: TGTGCCAGTAGCAATAGCGGGAGCTCCTACAATGAGCAGTTCTTC
clone_size: many; v_call: TRBV2; j_call: TRBJ1-5; d_call: -; cdr3_length: 14; cdr3_aa: CASRAPGLNQPQHF; cdr3_nt: TGTGCCAGCAGGGCCCCGGGACTCAATCAGCCCCAGCATTTT
clone_size: many; v_call: TRBV30; j_call: TRBJ1-2; d_call: -; cdr3_length: 13; cdr3_aa: CAWSVRGYDGYTF; cdr3_nt: TGTGCCTGGAGTGTAAGGGGATACGATGGCTACACCTTC
clone_size: many; v_call: TRBV10-3; j_call: TRBJ2-1; d_call: TRBD2; cdr3_length: 17; cdr3_aa: CAISLTLGGGASNEQFF; cdr3_nt: TGTGCCATCAGCTTAACCCTCGGCGGGGGGGCGAGCAATGAGCAGTTCTTC
clone_size: many; v_call: TRBV10-3; j_call: TRBJ2-1; d_call: -; cdr3_length: 15; cdr3_aa: CAISRDGGGGNEQFF; cdr3_nt: TGTGCCATCAGTCGAGACGGAGGGGGGGGGAATGAGCAGTTCTTC
clone_size: many; v_call: TRBV11-2; j_call: TRBJ2-7; d_call: -; cdr3_length: 14; cdr3_aa: CASSLGSGSYEQYF; cdr3_nt: TGTGCCAGCAGCTTAGGGAGTGGGTCCTACGAGCAGTACTTC
clone_size: -; v_call: TRBV14; j_call: TRBJ2-3; d_call: -; cdr3_length: 13; cdr3_aa: CASSVGWADTQYF; cdr3_nt: TGTGCCAGCAGCGTCGGGTGGGCAGATACGCAGTATTTT
clone_size: many; v_call: TRBV7-9; j_call: TRBJ2-2; d_call: -; cdr3_length: 14; cdr3_aa: CASSLVSGSGELFF; cdr3_nt: TGTGCCAGCAGCTTAGTGTCGGGGTCCGGGGAGCTGTTTTTT
clone_size: many; v_call: TRBV3-1; j_call: TRBJ2-5; d_call: -; cdr3_length: 15; cdr3_aa: CASSQGVEDLGSQYF; cdr3_nt: TGTGCCAGCAGCCAAGGGGTCGAGGATCTGGGGTCCCAGTACTTC
clone_size: few; v_call: TRBV28; j_call: TRBJ2-5; d_call: TRBD2; cdr3_length: 19; cdr3_aa: CASSFSGLAGGRGQETQYF; cdr3_nt: TGTGCCAGCAGTTTCAGTGGACTAGCGGGGGGCCGGGGCCAAGAGACCCAGTACTTC
clone_size: few; v_call: TRBV4-1; j_call: TRBJ2-7; d_call: -; cdr3_length: 16; cdr3_aa: CASSPKHGDGPYEQYF; cdr3_nt: TGCGCCAGCAGCCCCAAACACGGGGACGGACCCTACGAGCAGTACTTC
clone_size: -; v_call: TRBV10-3; j_call: TRBJ2-3; d_call: -; cdr3_length: 13; cdr3_aa: CAILERDEDTQYF; cdr3_nt: TGTGCCATCCTAGAGAGGGATGAAGATACGCAGTATTTT
clone_size: few; v_call: TRBV4-1; j_call: TRBJ1-3; d_call: -; cdr3_length: 15; cdr3_aa: CASSQLAVSGNTIYF; cdr3_nt: TGCGCCAGCAGCCAACTAGCGGTCTCTGGAAACACCATATATTTT
clone_size: few; v_call: TRBV5-1; j_call: TRBJ2-7; d_call: -; cdr3_length: 14; cdr3_aa: CASRGTGREGEQYF; cdr3_nt: TGCGCCAGCAGGGGCACAGGGAGGGAGGGTGAGCAGTACTTC
clone_size: -; v_call: TRBV7-9; j_call: TRBJ2-2; d_call: -; cdr3_length: 16; cdr3_aa: CASSFWGGSNTGELFF; cdr3_nt: TGTGCCAGCAGCTTTTGGGGGGGCTCGAACACCGGGGAGCTGTTTTTT
clone_size: few; v_call: TRBV14; j_call: TRBJ1-2; d_call: -; cdr3_length: 15; cdr3_aa: CASSRWGSSNYGYTF; cdr3_nt: TGTGCCAGCAGCCGGTGGGGTTCTTCTAACTATGGCTACACCTTC
clone_size: few; v_call: TRBV5-6; j_call: TRBJ1-4; d_call: -; cdr3_length: 14; cdr3_aa: CASSFQGLNEKLFF; cdr3_nt: TGTGCCAGCAGCTTCCAAGGGCTTAATGAAAAACTGTTTTTT
clone_size: many; v_call: TRBV9; j_call: TRBJ2-2; d_call: -; cdr3_length: 15; cdr3_aa: CASSVDNREAGELFF; cdr3_nt: TGTGCCAGCAGCGTAGATAACAGGGAGGCCGGGGAGCTGTTTTTT
clone_size: many; v_call: TRBV9; j_call: TRBJ1-2; d_call: -; cdr3_length: 14; cdr3_aa: CASSPRTANYGYTF; cdr3_nt: TGTGCCAGCTCACCGCGGACGGCTAACTATGGCTACACCTTC
clone_size: once; v_call: TRBV7-2; j_call: TRBJ1-3; d_call: -; cdr3_length: 14; cdr3_aa: CASSLDGRVATIYF; cdr3_nt: TGTGCCAGCAGCTTAGACGGTCGAGTGGCCACCATATATTTT
clone_size: -; v_call: TRBV6-4; j_call: TRBJ2-2; d_call: -; cdr3_length: 13; cdr3_aa: CASSDSSTGELFF; cdr3_nt: TGTGCCAGCAGTGACTCTAGCACCGGGGAGCTGTTTTTT
clone_size: many; v_call: TRBV6-1; j_call: TRBJ2-2; d_call: -; cdr3_length: 11; cdr3_aa: CASTPFEELFF; cdr3_nt: TGTGCCAGCACCCCCTTCGAGGAGCTGTTTTTT
clone_size: many; v_call: TRBV2; j_call: TRBJ2-3; d_call: TRBD2; cdr3_length: 15; cdr3_aa: CASSEGLALTDTQYF; cdr3_nt: TGTGCCAGCAGTGAGGGACTAGCGCTAACAGATACGCAGTATTTT
clone_size: many; v_call: TRBV25-1; j_call: TRBJ2-1; d_call: TRBD2; cdr3_length: 14; cdr3_aa: CASSPPGGYNEQFF; cdr3_nt: TGTGCCAGCAGTCCCCCGGGAGGATACAATGAGCAGTTCTTC